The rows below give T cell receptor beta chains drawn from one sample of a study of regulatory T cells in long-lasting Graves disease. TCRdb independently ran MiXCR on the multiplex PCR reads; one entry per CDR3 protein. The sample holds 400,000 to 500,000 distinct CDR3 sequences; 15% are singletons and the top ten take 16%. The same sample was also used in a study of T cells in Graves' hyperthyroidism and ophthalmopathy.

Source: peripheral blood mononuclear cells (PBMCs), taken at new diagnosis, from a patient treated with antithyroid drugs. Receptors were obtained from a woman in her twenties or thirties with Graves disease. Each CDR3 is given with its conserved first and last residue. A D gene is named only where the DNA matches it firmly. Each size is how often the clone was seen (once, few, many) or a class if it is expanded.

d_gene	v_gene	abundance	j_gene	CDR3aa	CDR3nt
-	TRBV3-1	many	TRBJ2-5	CASSQGERSPGTQYF	TGTGCCAGCAGCCAAGGGGAGCGGTCCCCGGGGACCCAGTACTTC
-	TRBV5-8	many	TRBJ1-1	CASTLSGYMNTEAFF	TGTGCCAGCACCCTCTCAGGGTACATGAACACTGAAGCTTTCTTT
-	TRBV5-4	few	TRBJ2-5	CASRARDSEYF	TGTGCCAGCCGTGCTCGGGACTCAGAGTACTTC
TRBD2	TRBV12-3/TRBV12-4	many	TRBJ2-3	CASSKTGLDADTQYF	TGTGCCAGCAGCAAAACGGGACTAGATGCAGATACGCAGTATTTT
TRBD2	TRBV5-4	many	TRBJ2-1	CASSLALSSGLGLGNEQFF	TGTGCCAGCAGCTTGGCCTTGTCTAGCGGGCTGGGGCTCGGTAACGAGCAGTTCTTC
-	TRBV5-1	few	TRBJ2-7	CASSPGGSMLREQYF	TGCGCCAGCAGCCCCGGAGGGTCGATGCTCCGGGAGCAGTACTTC
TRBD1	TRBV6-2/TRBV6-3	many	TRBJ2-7	CASSNRDRGSYEQYF	TGTGCCAGCAGCAACCGGGACAGGGGTTCCTACGAGCAGTACTTC
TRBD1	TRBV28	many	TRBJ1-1	CASSLLTGTPEAFF	TGTGCCAGCAGTCTCCTGACAGGGACCCCTGAAGCTTTCTTT
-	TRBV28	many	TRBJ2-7	CASSLLAGSYEQYF	TGTGCCAGCAGTTTACTTGCCGGCTCCTACGAGCAGTACTTC
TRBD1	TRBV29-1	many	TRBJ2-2	CSVLTGGESGELFF	TGCAGCGTTTTGACAGGGGGCGAGAGCGGGGAGCTGTTTTTT